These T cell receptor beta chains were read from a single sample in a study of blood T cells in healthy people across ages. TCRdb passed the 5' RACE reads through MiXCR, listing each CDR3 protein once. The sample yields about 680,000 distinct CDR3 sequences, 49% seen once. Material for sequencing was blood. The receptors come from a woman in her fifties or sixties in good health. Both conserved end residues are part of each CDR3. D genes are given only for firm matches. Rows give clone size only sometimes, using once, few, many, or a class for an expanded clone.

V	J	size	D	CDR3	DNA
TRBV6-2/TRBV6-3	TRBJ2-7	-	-	CASRDGCEQYF	TGTGCCAGCAGAGACGGGTGCGAGCAGTACTTC
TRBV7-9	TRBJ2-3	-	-	CASSSVASPRTDTQYF	TGTGCCAGCAGCTCGGTCGCTTCTCCACGTACAGATACGCAGTATTTT
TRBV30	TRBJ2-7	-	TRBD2	CAWSVIGLAGGPFYEQYF	TGTGCCTGGAGTGTAATAGGACTAGCGGGAGGGCCATTCTACGAGCAGTACTTC
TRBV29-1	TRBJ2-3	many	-	CSVGGQNTDTQYF	TGCAGCGTTGGAGGCCAGAACACAGATACGCAGTATTTT
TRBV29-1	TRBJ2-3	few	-	CSVERGSTDTQYF	TGCAGCGTTGAACGAGGGAGCACAGATACGCAGTATTTT
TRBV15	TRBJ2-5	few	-	CATSRDRGTQYF	TGTGCCACCAGCAGAGATCGGGGGACCCAGTACTTC
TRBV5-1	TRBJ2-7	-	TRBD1	CASSAQGVYEQYF	TGCGCCAGCAGCGCACAGGGGGTCTACGAGCAGTACTTC
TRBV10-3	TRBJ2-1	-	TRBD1	CAILDRGGNEQFF	TGTGCCATTCTAGACAGGGGAGGCAATGAGCAGTTCTTC
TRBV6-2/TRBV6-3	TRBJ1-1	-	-	CASSPHHGGTEAFF	TGTGCCAGCAGTCCTCATCACGGAGGTACTGAAGCTTTCTTT
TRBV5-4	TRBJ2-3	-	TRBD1	CASSLLQGASDTQYF	TGTGCCAGCAGCTTGTTACAGGGGGCGTCAGATACGCAGTATTTT
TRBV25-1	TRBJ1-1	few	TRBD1	CASRGQMNTEAFF	TGTGCCAGCCGGGGACAGATGAACACTGAAGCTTTCTTT
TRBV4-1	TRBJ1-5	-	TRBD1	CASSQGTGGGQPQHF	TGCGCCAGCAGCCAGGGGACAGGGGGCGGCCAGCCCCAGCATTTT
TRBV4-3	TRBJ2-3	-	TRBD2	CASSQGTGLAVTDTQYF	TGCGCCAGCAGCCAGGGAACAGGACTAGCGGTAACAGATACGCAGTATTTT
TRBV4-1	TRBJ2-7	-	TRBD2	CAGSPRSLAGYNEQYF	TGCGCCGGCAGCCCAAGGTCCCTAGCGGGATACAATGAGCAGTACTTC
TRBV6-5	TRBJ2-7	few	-	CASSYGVNQGYEQYF	TGTGCCAGCAGTTACGGGGTAAATCAGGGGTACGAGCAGTACTTC
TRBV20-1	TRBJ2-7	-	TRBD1	CSATTQGALREQYF	TGCAGTGCTACGACTCAGGGGGCTCTACGCGAGCAGTACTTC
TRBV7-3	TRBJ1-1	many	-	CASRSQGTEAFF	TGTGCCAGCAGATCTCAGGGGACTGAAGCTTTCTTT
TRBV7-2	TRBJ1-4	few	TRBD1	CASSHETGWGGEKLFF	TGTGCCAGCAGCCACGAGACAGGGTGGGGAGGAGAAAAACTGTTTTTT
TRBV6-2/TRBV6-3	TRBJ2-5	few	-	CASRLDQETQYF	TGTGCCAGCAGACTGGATCAAGAGACCCAGTACTTC
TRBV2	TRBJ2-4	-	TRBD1	CASRPRGLLAKNIQYF	TGTGCCAGCAGACCTAGGGGGCTACTAGCCAAAAACATTCAGTACTTC
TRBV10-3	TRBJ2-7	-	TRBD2	CAISEKTSGSYGQYF	TGTGCCATCAGTGAGAAGACTAGCGGCTCCTACGGGCAGTACTTC
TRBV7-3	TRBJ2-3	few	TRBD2	CASSPTAGGLDTQYF	TGTGCCAGCAGCCCCACGGCGGGAGGGTTGGATACGCAGTATTTT
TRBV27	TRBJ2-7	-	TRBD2	CASNKIVGLEGSEQYF	TGTGCCAGCAATAAGATCGTGGGACTAGAAGGTAGCGAGCAGTACTTC
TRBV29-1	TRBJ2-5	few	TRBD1	CSVERTGNRETQYF	TGCAGCGTTGAGAGGACAGGGAATAGAGAGACCCAGTACTTC
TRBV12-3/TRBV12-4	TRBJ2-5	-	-	CASSQTVETQYF	TGTGCCAGCAGCCAGACCGTAGAGACCCAGTACTTC
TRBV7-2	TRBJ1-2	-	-	CASSLGEGDGYTF	TGTGCCAGCAGCTTAGGCGAGGGTGACGGCTACACCTTC
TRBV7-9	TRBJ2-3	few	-	CASRRMEGQDTQYF	TGTGCCAGCAGGCGCATGGAGGGGCAAGATACGCAGTATTTT
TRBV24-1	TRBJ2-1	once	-	CATSYNEQFF	TGTGCCACCTCTTACAATGAGCAGTTCTTC
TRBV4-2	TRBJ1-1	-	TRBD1	CASSPDRAVNTEAFF	TGTGCCAGCAGCCCCGACAGGGCTGTGAACACTGAAGCTTTCTTT
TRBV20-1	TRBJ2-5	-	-	CSARGVGESQETQYF	TGCAGTGCTAGAGGGGTGGGGGAGAGCCAAGAGACCCAGTACTTC
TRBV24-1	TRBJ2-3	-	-	CATRDRRASDTQYF	TGTGCCACCAGGGACCGACGGGCTTCGGATACGCAGTATTTT
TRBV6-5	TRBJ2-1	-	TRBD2	CASSYSPRERGYNEQFF	TGTGCCAGCAGTTACTCACCGCGGGAGCGGGGGTACAATGAGCAGTTCTTC
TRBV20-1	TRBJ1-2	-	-	CSARGGADYGYTF	TGCAGTGCTAGGGGTGGGGCCGACTATGGCTACACCTTC
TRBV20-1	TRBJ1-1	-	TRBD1	CSARGTGRNTEAFF	TGCAGTGCAAGGGGGACAGGGCGGAACACTGAAGCTTTCTTT
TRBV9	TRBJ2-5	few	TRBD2	CASSVGGGKETQYF	TGTGCCAGCAGCGTAGGGGGGGGGAAAGAGACCCAGTACTTC
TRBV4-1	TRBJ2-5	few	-	CASSQANFPETQYF	TGCGCCAGCAGCCAAGCGAACTTTCCCGAGACCCAGTACTTC
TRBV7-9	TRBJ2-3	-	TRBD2	CASSPREAPDTQYF	TGTGCCAGCAGCCCGCGGGAGGCGCCAGATACGCAGTATTTT
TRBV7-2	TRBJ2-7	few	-	CASSFRLNTAHEQYF	TGTGCCAGCAGCTTCCGGTTGAACACCGCACACGAGCAGTACTTC
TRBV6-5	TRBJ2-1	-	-	CASSLSGRPGEQFF	TGTGCCAGCAGTTTAAGCGGACGACCGGGTGAGCAGTTCTTC
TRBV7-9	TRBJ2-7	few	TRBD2	CASSSPRLAVDEQYF	TGTGCCAGCAGCTCTCCGAGACTAGCGGTTGACGAGCAGTACTTC
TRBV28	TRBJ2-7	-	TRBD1	CASSLPSGQGPIASYEQYF	TGTGCCAGCAGTTTGCCCTCGGGACAGGGCCCGATTGCGTCCTACGAGCAGTACTTC